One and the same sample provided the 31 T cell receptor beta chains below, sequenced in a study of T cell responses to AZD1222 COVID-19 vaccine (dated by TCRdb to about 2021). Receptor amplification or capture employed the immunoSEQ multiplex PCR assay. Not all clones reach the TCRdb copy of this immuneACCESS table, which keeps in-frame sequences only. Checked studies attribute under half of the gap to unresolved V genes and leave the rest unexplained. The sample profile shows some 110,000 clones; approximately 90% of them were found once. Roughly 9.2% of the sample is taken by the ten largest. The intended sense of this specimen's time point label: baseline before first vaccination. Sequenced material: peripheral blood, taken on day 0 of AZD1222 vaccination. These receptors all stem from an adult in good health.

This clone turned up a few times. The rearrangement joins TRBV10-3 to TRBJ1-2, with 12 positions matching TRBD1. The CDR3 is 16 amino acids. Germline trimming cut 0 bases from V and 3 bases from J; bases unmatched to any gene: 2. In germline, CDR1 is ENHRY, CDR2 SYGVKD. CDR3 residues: CAISESGTGGHYGYTF. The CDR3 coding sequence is TGTGCCATCAGTGAGTCAGGGACAGGGGGCCACTATGGCTACACCTTC.

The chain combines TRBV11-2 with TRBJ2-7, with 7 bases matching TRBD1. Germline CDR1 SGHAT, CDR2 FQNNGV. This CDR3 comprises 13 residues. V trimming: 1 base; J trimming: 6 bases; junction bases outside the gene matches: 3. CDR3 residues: CASSLVSGGEQYF. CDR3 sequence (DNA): TGTGCCAGCAGCTTAGTTTCAGGGGGCGAGCAGTACTTC.

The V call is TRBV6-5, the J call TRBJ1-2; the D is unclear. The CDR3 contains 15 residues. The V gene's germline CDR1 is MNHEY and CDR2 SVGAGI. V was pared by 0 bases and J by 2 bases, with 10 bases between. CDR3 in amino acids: CASSYSSDPNYGYTF. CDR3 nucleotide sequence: TGTGCCAGCAGTTACTCGTCAGACCCAAACTATGGCTACACCTTC.

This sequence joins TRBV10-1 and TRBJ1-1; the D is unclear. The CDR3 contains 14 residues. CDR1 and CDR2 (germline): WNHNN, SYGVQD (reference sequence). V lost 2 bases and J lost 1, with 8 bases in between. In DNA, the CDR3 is TGCGCCAGCAGTGAGGATCGGGGGAACACTGAAGCTTTCTTT. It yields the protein CASSEDRGNTEAFF.

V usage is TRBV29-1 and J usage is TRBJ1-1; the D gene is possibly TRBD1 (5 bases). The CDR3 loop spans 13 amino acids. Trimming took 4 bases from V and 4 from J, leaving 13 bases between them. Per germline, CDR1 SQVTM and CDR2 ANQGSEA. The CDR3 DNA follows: TGCAGCGTTGCGGGGGGGTCAGGCACTGAAGCTTTCTTT. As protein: CSVAGGSGTEAFF.

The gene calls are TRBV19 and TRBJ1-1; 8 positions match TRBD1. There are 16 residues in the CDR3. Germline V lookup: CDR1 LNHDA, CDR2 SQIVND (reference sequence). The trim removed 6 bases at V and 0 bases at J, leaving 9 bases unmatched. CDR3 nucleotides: TGTGCCAGTAGGAAGACAGGGGCCGGGGTGAACACTGAAGCTTTCTTT. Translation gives CASRKTGAGVNTEAFF.

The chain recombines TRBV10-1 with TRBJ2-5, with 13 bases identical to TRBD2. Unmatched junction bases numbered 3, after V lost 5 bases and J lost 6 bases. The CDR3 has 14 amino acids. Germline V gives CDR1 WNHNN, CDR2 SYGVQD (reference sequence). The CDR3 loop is CASSKGTSGKTQYF. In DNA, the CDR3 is TGCGCCAGCAGTAAAGGGACTAGCGGGAAGACCCAGTACTTC.

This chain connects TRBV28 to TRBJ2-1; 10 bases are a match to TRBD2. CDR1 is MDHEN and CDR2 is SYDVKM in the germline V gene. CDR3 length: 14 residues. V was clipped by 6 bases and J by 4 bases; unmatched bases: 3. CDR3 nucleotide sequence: TGTGCCAGCAGAACGACTAGCGGGTACAATGAGCAGTTCTTC. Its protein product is CASRTTSGYNEQFF.

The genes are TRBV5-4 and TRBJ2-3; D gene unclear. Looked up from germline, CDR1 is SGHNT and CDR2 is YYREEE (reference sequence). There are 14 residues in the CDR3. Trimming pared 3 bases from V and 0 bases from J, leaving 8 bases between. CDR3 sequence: CASSSIISTDTQYF. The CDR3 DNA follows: TGTGCCAGCAGCTCAATCATCAGCACAGATACGCAGTATTTT.

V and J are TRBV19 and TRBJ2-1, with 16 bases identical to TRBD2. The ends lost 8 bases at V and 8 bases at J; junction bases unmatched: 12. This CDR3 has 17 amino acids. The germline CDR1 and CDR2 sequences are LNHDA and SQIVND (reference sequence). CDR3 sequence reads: CASSSGTSGRAGDEQFF. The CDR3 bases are TGTGCCAGTTCTTCCGGGACTAGCGGGAGGGCCGGGGATGAGCAGTTCTTC.

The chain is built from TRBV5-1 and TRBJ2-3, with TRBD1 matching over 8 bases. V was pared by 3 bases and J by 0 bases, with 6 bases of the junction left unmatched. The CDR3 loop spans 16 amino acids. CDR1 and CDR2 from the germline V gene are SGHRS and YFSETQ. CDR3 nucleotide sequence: TGCGCCAGCAGCTCAAATGGACAGGGTAGCACAGATACGCAGTATTTT. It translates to CASSSNGQGSTDTQYF.

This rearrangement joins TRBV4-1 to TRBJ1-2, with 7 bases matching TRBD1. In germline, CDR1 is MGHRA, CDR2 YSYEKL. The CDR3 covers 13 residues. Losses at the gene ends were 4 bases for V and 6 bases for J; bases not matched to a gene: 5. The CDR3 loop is CASSPRQGDGYTF. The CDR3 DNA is TGCGCCAGCAGCCCTCGACAGGGCGATGGCTACACCTTC.

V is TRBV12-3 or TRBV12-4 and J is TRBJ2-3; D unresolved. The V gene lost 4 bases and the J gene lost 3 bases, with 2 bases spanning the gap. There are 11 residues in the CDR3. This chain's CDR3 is CASSSTDTQYF. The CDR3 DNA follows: TGTGCCAGCAGTTCGACAGATACGCAGTATTTT.

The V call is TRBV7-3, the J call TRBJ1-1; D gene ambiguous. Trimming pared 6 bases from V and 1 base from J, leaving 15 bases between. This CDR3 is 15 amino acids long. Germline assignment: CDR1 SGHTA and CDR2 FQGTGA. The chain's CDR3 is CASRIFDGPNTEAFF. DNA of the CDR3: TGTGCCAGCAGAATCTTCGACGGCCCGAACACTGAAGCTTTCTTT.

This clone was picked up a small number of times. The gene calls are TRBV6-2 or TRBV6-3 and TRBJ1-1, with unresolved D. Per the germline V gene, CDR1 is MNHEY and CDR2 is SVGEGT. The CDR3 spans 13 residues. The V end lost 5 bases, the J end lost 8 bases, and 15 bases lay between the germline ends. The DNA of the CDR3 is TGTGCCAGCAGTACCGGGCCCATTGAAGAAGCTTTCTTT. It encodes CASSTGPIEEAFF.

The CDR3 reads CASSLVGSYGYTF. Here the CDR3 DNA reads TGTGCCAGCAGCTTGGTGGGGTCCTATGGCTACACCTTC. The chain uses TRBV5-5 and TRBJ1-2; D gene ambiguous. The V end was cut by 0 bases, the J end by 4 bases, with 7 bases between. Germline V gene data show CDR1 as SGHKS and CDR2 as YYEKEE (reference sequence). The CDR3 has 13 residues.

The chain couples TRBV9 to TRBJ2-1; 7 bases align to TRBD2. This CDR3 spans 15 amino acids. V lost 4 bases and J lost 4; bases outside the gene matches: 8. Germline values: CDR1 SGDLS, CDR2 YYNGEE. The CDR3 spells CASSPSLAVYNEQFF. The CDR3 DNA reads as TGTGCCAGCAGCCCTAGTCTAGCGGTGTACAATGAGCAGTTCTTC.

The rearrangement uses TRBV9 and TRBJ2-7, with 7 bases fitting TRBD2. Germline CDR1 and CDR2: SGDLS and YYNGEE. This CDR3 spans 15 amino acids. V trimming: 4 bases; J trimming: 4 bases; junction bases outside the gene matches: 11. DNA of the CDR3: TGTGCCAGCAGCAACCGCCCTAGCGGAAGTTACGAGCAGTACTTC. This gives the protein CASSNRPSGSYEQYF.

The DNA for the CDR3 is TGCGCCAGCAGCTTTGAGTGGAGCACTGAAGCTTTCTTT. This translates into CASSFEWSTEAFF. The V call is TRBV5-1, the J call TRBJ1-1; the D is unclear. The CDR3 loop spans 13 amino acids. The germline V gene encodes CDR1 SGHRS and CDR2 YFSETQ. Trimming took 2 bases from V and 4 from J, leaving 9 bases between them. The whole variable domain, remainder taken from reference TRBV5-1 and TRBJ1-1, is KAGVTQTPRYLIKTRGQQVTLSCSPISGHRSVSWYQQTPGQGLQFLFEYFSETQRNKGNFPGRFSGRQFSNSRSEMNVSTLELGDSALYLCASSFEWSTEAFFGQGTRLTVV.

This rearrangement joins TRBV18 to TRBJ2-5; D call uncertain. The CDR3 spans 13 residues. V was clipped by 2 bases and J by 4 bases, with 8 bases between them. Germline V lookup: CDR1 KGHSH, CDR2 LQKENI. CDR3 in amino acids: CASSPGEAETQYF. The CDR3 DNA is TGTGCCAGCTCACCAGGTGAGGCAGAGACCCAGTACTTC. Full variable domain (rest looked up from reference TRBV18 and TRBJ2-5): NAGVMQNPRHLVRRRGQEARLRCSPMKGHSHVYWYRQLPEEGLKFMVYLQKENIIDESGMPKERFSAEFPKEGPSILRIQQVVRGDSAAYFCASSPGEAETQYFGPGTRLLVL.

This chain's CDR3 is CATSRGTGAHEQFF. The DNA of the CDR3 is TGTGCCACCAGCAGAGGAACAGGGGCCCATGAGCAGTTCTTC. The gene calls are TRBV15 and TRBJ2-1, with 7 positions matching TRBD1. Trimming at V came to 1 base and at J to 8 bases, leaving 5 bases not matched to a gene. This CDR3 has 14 residues. CDR1 LNHNV and CDR2 YYDKDF come from the germline V gene (reference sequence).

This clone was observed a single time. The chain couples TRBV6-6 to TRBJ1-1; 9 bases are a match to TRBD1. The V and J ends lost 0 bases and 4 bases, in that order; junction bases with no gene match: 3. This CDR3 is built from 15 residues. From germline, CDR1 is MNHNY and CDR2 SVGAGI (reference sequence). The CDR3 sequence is CASSYSGQGSTEAFF. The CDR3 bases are TGTGCCAGCAGTTACTCGGGACAGGGAAGCACTGAAGCTTTCTTT.

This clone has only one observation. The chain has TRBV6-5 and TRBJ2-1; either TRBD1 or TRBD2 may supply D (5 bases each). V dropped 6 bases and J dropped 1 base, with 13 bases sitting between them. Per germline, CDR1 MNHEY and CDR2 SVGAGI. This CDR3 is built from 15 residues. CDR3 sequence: CASRRDPGSYNEQFF. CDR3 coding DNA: TGTGCCAGCAGAAGGGACCCGGGGTCCTACAATGAGCAGTTCTTC.

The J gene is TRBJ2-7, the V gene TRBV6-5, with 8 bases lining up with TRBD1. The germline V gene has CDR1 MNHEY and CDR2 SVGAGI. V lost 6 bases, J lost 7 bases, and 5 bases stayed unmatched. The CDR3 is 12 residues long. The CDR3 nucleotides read TGTGCCAGCAGCCCAGGGGGCCGAGAGCAGTACTTC. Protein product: CASSPGGREQYF.

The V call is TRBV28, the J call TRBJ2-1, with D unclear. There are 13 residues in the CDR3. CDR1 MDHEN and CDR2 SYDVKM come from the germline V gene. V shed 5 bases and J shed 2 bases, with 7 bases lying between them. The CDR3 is CASSVQAYNEQFF. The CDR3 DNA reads TGTGCCAGCAGTGTGCAGGCCTACAATGAGCAGTTCTTC.

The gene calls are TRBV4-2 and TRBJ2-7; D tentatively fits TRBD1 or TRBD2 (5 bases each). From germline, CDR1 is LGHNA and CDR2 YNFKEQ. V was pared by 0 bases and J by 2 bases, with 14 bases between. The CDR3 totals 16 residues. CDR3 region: CASSQDTGRKAYEQYF. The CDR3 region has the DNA TGTGCCAGCAGCCAAGACACGGGACGGAAAGCCTACGAGCAGTACTTC.

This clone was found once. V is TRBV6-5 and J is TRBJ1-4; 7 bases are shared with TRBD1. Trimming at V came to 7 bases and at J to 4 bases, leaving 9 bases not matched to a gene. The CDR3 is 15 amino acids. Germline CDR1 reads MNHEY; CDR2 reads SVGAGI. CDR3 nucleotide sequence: TGTGCCAGCAACCCCCGACAGGGACTTAATGAAAAACTGTTTTTT. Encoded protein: CASNPRQGLNEKLFF.

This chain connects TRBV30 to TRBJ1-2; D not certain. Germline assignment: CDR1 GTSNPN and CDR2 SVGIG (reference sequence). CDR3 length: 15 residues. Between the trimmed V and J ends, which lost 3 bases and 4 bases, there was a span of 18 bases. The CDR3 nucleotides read TGTGCCTGGAGCCCCCCGGGATCTCGGGGCTATGGCTACACCTTC. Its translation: CAWSPPGSRGYGYTF. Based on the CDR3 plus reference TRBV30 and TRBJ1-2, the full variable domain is SQTIHQWPATLVQPVGSPLSLECTVEGTSNPNLYWYRQAAGRGLQLLFYSVGIGQISSEVPQNLSASRPQDRQFILSSKKLLLSDSGFYLCAWSPPGSRGYGYTFGSGTRLTVV.

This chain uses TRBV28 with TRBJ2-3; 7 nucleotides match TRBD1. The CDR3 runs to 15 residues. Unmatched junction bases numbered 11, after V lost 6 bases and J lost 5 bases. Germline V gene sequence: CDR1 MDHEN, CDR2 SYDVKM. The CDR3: CASSRARGQGDTQYF. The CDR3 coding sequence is TGTGCCAGCAGCCGAGCGAGGGGGCAGGGAGATACGCAGTATTTT.

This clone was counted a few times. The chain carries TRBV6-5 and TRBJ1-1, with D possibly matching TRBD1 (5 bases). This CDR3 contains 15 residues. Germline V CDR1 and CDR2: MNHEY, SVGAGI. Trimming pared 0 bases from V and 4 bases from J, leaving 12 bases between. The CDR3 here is CASSYSPQGGTEAFF. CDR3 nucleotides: TGTGCCAGCAGTTACTCCCCCCAGGGCGGCACTGAAGCTTTCTTT.

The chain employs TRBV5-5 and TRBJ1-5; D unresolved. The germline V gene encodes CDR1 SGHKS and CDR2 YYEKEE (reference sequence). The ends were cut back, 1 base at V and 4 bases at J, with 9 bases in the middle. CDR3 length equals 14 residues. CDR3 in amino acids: CASSLPGLNQPQHF. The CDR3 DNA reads TGTGCCAGCAGCTTGCCAGGCCTGAATCAGCCCCAGCATTTT.